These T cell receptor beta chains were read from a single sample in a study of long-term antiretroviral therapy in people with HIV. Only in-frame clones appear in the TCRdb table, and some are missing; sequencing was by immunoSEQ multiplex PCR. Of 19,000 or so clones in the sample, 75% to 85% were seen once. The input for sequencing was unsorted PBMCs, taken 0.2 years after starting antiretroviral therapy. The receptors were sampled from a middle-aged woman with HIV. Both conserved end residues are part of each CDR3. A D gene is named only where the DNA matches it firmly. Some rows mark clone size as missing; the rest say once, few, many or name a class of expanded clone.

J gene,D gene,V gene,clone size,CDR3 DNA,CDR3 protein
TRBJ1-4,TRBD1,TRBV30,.,TGTGCCTGGAGTCCCGGACAGGCGGTTGTTGAAAAACTGTTTTTT,CAWSPGQAVVEKLFF
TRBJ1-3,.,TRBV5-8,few,TGTGCCAGCAGCTTGGGGGACATCTCTGGAAACACCATATATTTT,CASSLGDISGNTIYF
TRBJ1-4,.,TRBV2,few,TGTGCCAGCGGGAGGGATGAAAAACTGTTTTTT,CASGRDEKLFF
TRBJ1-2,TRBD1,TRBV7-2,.,TGTGCCAGCAGCGACCGGGACAGGGCCCAGTATGGCTACACCTTC,CASSDRDRAQYGYTF
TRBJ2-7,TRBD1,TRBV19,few,TGTGCCAGTAGACTCTTCGGACAGGGGGCCTACGAGCAGTACTTC,CASRLFGQGAYEQYF
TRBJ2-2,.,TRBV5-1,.,TGCGCCAGCAGCTTGGATAGGTCCGGGGAGCTGTTTTTT,CASSLDRSGELFF
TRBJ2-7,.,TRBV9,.,TGTGCCAGCAGCGTAGGACTGCTCCTCGACGGCGAGCAGTACTTC,CASSVGLLLDGEQYF
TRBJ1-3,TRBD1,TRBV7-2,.,TGTGCCAGCAGCCCGACAGGGGCCACCATATATTTT,CASSPTGATIYF
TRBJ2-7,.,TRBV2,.,TGTGCCAGCGGGAGTGCCTACGAGCAGTACTTC,CASGSAYEQYF
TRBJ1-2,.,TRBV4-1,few,TGCGCCAGCAGCCAGATCGACAGGTCTAACTATGGCTACACCTTC,CASSQIDRSNYGYTF
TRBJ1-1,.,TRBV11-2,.,TGTGCCAGCAGCTTAGGGCAGACTAAGAACACTGAAGCTTTCTTT,CASSLGQTKNTEAFF
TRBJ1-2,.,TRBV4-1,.,TGCGCCAGCAGCCTACAGGGACCCGGCTATGGCTACACCTTC,CASSLQGPGYGYTF
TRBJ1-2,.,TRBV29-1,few,TGCAGCACTAACTCAGGGATGCATGGCTACACCTTC,CSTNSGMHGYTF
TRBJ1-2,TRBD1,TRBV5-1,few,TGCGCCAGCAGCCGGGACAGGACTAACTATGGCTACACCTTC,CASSRDRTNYGYTF
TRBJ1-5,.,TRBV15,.,TGTGCCACCAGCAGAGATCCCCTACGCGAAAATCAGCCCCAGCATTTT,CATSRDPLRENQPQHF
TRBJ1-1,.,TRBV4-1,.,TGCGCCAGCAGCCCGAGTGGGGTCATGAACACTGAAGCTTTCTTT,CASSPSGVMNTEAFF
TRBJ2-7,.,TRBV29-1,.,TGCAGCGTTGTTTCCGGGGGCATTTACGAGCAGTACTTC,CSVVSGGIYEQYF
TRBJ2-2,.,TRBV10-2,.,TGCGCCAGCAGTGACAGGGCTAGCTCCGGGGAGCTGTTTTTT,CASSDRASSGELFF
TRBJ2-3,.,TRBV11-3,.,TGTGCCAGCAGCTTTGGAGATACGCAGTATTTT,CASSFGDTQYF
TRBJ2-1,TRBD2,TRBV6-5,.,TGTGCCAGCAGTTCACAGGCTAGCGGGAGCCATGAGCAGTTCTTC,CASSSQASGSHEQFF
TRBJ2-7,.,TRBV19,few,TGTGCCACCTATGGACCCTCCTACGAGCAGTACTTC,CATYGPSYEQYF
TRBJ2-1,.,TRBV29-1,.,TGCAGCGTTGGTGGCAATGAGCAGTTCTTC,CSVGGNEQFF
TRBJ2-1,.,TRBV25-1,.,TGTGCCAGCGGATGGAGGCGATCTGAATCGGTCGATGAGCAGTTCTTC,CASGWRRSESVDEQFF
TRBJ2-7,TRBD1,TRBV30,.,TGTGCCAGCGACAGGGGGGGCTACGAGCAGTACTTC,CASDRGGYEQYF
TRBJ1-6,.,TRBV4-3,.,TGCGCCAGCAGCCCGGAGGACAGTAATTCACCCCTCCACTTT,CASSPEDSNSPLHF
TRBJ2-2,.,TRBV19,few,TGTGCCAGTAGTATCGACGCGACAGGGAGGAGCACCGGGGAGCTGTTTTTT,CASSIDATGRSTGELFF
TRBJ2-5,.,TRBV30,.,TGTGCCTGCTCACAGGGATTTCAAGAGACCCAGTACTTC,CACSQGFQETQYF
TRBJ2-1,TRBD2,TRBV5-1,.,TGCGCCAGCAATACGGGACTAGCGGGACCCCTGTACAATGAGCAGTTCTTC,CASNTGLAGPLYNEQFF
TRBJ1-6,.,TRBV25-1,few,TGTGCCAGCAGTGACCACCATAATTCACCCCTCCACTTT,CASSDHHNSPLHF
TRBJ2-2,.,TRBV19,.,TGTGCCAGTAGTATAGGGGGCGGGGAGCTGTTTTTT,CASSIGGGELFF
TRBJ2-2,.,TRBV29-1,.,TGCAGCGTTCCTAGGAACACCGGGGAGCTGTTTTTT,CSVPRNTGELFF
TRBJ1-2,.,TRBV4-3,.,TGCGCCAGCAGCCAAGAGGTTTCCGGGGATGCTGGCTACACCTTC,CASSQEVSGDAGYTF
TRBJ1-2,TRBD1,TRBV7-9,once,TGTGCCAGCAGCTTAGATGCACAGGGGGTTGGCTACACCTTC,CASSLDAQGVGYTF
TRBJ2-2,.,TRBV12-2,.,TGTGCAAGTCGCTTACCTCTCCGGCTAGCGGGAGTAGGCGGGGAGCTGTTTTTT,CASRLPLRLAGVGGELFF
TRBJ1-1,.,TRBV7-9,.,TGTGCCAGCAGCTTAGTAGTCAACACTGAAGCTTTCTTT,CASSLVVNTEAFF
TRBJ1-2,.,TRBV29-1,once,TGCAGCGTCGGGGACACCGAGTTCTATGGCTACACCTTC,CSVGDTEFYGYTF
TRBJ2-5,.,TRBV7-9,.,TGTGCCAGCAGCTTGGGGGACGCCGTCCGGGAGACCCAGTACTTC,CASSLGDAVRETQYF
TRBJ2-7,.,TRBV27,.,TGTGCCAGCAGTTCCTCAGGGGCGAAGTACGAGCAGTACTTC,CASSSSGAKYEQYF
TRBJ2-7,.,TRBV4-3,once,TGCGCCAGCAGCCAAGATAACGGGGGAGCTCCCTACGAGCAGTACTTC,CASSQDNGGAPYEQYF
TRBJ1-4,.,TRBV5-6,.,TGTGCCAGCAGCTTCAGGCAGGGAAGTGAAAAACTGTTTTTT,CASSFRQGSEKLFF